One and the same sample provided the 12 T cell receptor beta chains below, sequenced in a study of OX40 agonist ivuxolimab in advanced cancers. TCRdb keeps only in-frame clones here, not all; method: immunoSEQ multiplex PCR. The sample consists of 69,000 or so clones, 75% to 90% of them appearing once. The sample was CD4+ or CD8+ T cells sorted from blood, taken in a trial of the OX40 agonist ivuxolimab. These receptors originate from an adult with an advanced solid tumor such as melanoma, head and neck, liver or kidney cancer.

J is TRBJ2-1 and V is TRBV9, with 12 nucleotides matching TRBD2. CDR1 is SGDLS, CDR2 YYNGEE, per germline. CDR3 length equals 16 residues. V lost 1 base and J lost 4; bases outside the gene matches: 3. The CDR3: CASSVQTSGSYNEQFF. The CDR3 coding sequence is TGTGCCAGCAGCGTACAGACTAGCGGGAGTTACAATGAGCAGTTCTTC.

The chain carries TRBV7-2 and TRBJ2-5; a weak D match, TRBD2 (6 bases). The CDR3 runs 16 residues. V lost 5 bases, J lost 2 bases, and 18 bases lay in between. CDR1 is SGHTA and CDR2 is FQGNSA in the germline V gene. This CDR3 reads CASSITSIGGQETQYF. The CDR3 coding sequence is TGTGCCAGCAGCATAACTAGCATTGGGGGTCAAGAGACCCAGTACTTC.

J is TRBJ1-5 and V is TRBV19; D is possibly TRBD1 (6 bases). Germline lookup yields CDR1 LNHDA and CDR2 SQIVND (reference sequence). V shed 6 bases and J shed 7 bases, with 13 bases lying between them. This CDR3 region has 13 residues. The DNA of the CDR3 is TGTGCCAGTAGGGGGGGGCTAGGACAGCCCCAGCATTTT. Translation gives CASRGGLGQPQHF.

The chain recombines TRBV30 with TRBJ1-3; D is unclear. The V end was cut by 1 base, the J end by 2 bases, with 12 bases between. The CDR3 runs to 15 residues. The germline V gene has CDR1 GTSNPN and CDR2 SVGIG (reference sequence). The DNA for the CDR3 is TGTGCCTGGAGTGGCCGAGTCGCCACTGGAAACACCATATATTTT. Translating it yields CAWSGRVATGNTIYF.

In regard to this clone: Compared with germline, one end of the junction differs, possibly owing to a read error. V gene TRBV25-1 combines with J gene TRBJ1-1, with D unclear. CDR1 MGHDK and CDR2 SYGVNS come from the germline V gene. The CDR3 is 14 amino acids. Written as DNA, the CDR3 is TGTGCCAGCAGTCCTTATGGCGGGAACCCTGAAGCTTTCTTT. Encoded protein: CASSPYGGNPEAFF.

CDR3 sequence: CASSLTGDLVMNTEAFF. In DNA, the CDR3 is TGTGCCAGTAGTTTGACAGGCGACTTAGTAATGAACACTGAAGCTTTCTTT. V and J are TRBV19 and TRBJ1-1, with TRBD1 as a possible D gene (6 bases). V was clipped by 5 bases and J by 0 bases, with 19 bases between them. The CDR3 loop spans 17 amino acids. In germline, CDR1 is LNHDA, CDR2 SQIVND (reference sequence).

This chain connects TRBV5-1 to TRBJ1-6; no clear D gene. Germline V lookup: CDR1 SGHRS, CDR2 YFSETQ. The germline V and J ends were trimmed by 0 bases and 10 bases, with 8 bases remaining between them. The CDR3 consists of 13 residues. CDR3 loop: CASSLGDGSPLHF. The CDR3 bases are TGCGCCAGCAGCTTGGGGGATGGATCACCCCTCCACTTT.

The V call is TRBV28, the J call TRBJ1-1; TRBD1 might be the D (5 bases). Trimming took 5 bases from V and 1 from J, leaving 11 bases between them. The CDR3 spans 14 residues. Germline V CDR1 and CDR2: MDHEN, SYDVKM. The DNA for the CDR3 is TGTGCCAGCAGTCCCGGGACTCCGAACACTGAAGCTTTCTTT. It encodes CASSPGTPNTEAFF.

This chain connects TRBV29-1 to TRBJ2-7; D is possibly TRBD1 (5 bases). The V gene lost 4 bases and the J gene lost 0 bases, with 10 bases spanning the gap. There are 13 residues in the CDR3. Germline CDR1 SQVTM, CDR2 ANQGSEA. The CDR3 DNA reads TGCAGCGTTGTGGACAACCGCTCCTACGAGCAGTACTTC. The encoded protein is CSVVDNRSYEQYF.

The chain combines TRBV9 with TRBJ1-1; tentative D call: TRBD1 (5 bases). CDR3 length: 14 residues. V was cut by 0 bases and J by 7 bases, with 13 bases left in between. Germline V gene lookup returns CDR1 SGDLS and CDR2 YYNGEE. The CDR3 region is CASSVVRGIGEAFF. The DNA for the CDR3 is TGTGCCAGCAGCGTAGTAAGGGGAATCGGTGAAGCTTTCTTT.

The chain has TRBV9 and TRBJ1-3; D gene uncertain. The V and J ends lost 4 bases and 4 bases respectively, with 15 bases between them. The V gene's germline CDR1 is SGDLS and CDR2 YYNGEE. The CDR3 loop spans 15 amino acids. The DNA for the CDR3 is TGTGCCAGCAGCTCAAAGGGCGAGAGGGGAAACACCATATATTTT. Translated, it gives CASSSKGERGNTIYF.

The J gene is TRBJ1-6, the V gene TRBV19; 11 nucleotides line up with TRBD1. V lost 3 bases to trimming and J lost 8 bases; unmatched junction nucleotides: 3. The CDR3 consists of 15 residues. Germline CDR1 and CDR2: LNHDA and SQIVND (reference sequence). In DNA, the CDR3 is TGTGCCAGTAGTATGGGACAGGGGGGACATTCACCCCTCCACTTT. Encoded protein: CASSMGQGGHSPLHF.